Described below is a single TCR beta chain sequence and its context. These data originate in a study of blood T cell repertoires in COVID-19. The CDR3 has 14 residues. Looked up from germline, CDR1 is SGHRS and CDR2 is YFSETQ. V was clipped by 0 bases and J by 7 bases; unmatched bases: 4. Sequencing used immunoSEQ multiplex PCR; TCRdb keeps in-frame clones, though not all of them. The sample has under 200,000 clones, roughly 86% seen once; the top ten hold around 7%. The sequenced material came from peripheral blood. The sequence was obtained from a man in his fifties or sixties with active or convalescent COVID-19. The chain combines TRBV5-1 with TRBJ2-3; 8 nucleotides align to TRBD1. Written as DNA, the CDR3 is TGCGCCAGCAGCTTGGCCGGACAGGGAAATACGCAGTATTTT. This sequence encodes CASSLAGQGNTQYF.